The source of this TCR beta chain is a study of CXCR3-negative and CXCR3-positive naive CD8 T cells. It was by 5' RACE with UMI labels that the TRB cDNA libraries were prepared. After re-calling the 5' RACE reads, TCRdb lists one entry per CDR3 protein, DNA absent. This table lists approximately 3,400 distinct CDR3 sequences. In germline, CDR1 is SQVTM, CDR2 ANQGSEA. This CDR3 region has 14 residues. This receptor was obtained from a human donor in good health. Some clones in this sample may be carry-over from other donors' samples. The chain uses TRBV29-1 and TRBJ1-3. Input material: naive CXCR3- CD8+ T cells from blood. Subset: CD45RO-CCR7+CD27+CD95- naive CD8+ T cells lacking CXCR3 (TNR3-). CDR3 loop: CSASGTGSGNTIYF.